The present T cell receptor beta chain was sequenced within a study of blood T cell repertoires in COVID-19. Study background: The origin of the acute and convalescent COVID-19 samples was the United States, Italy and Spain. T cells, B-cell-depleted T cells, or PBMCs provided the cDNA or gDNA that served as material.

Per the authors' pipeline: For nucleated cells, counts were estimated from reference gene primer amplification. Profiling relied on immunoSEQ multiplex PCR, and the TCRdb table lists in-frame clones only, not all of them. V, J and clone size were drawn from that table, and D and trimming were deduced from the DNA. The sample lists roughly 200,000 clones, about 78% occurring once. This CDR3 comprises 14 residues. V was pared by 0 bases and J by 6 bases, with 12 bases between. The germline V gene has CDR1 SGDLS and CDR2 YYNGEE. This clone was counted once. This chain links TRBV9 with TRBJ1-2; D remains ambiguous. Sequencing input: peripheral blood. The TCR sequence derives from a woman aged 50 to 60 with active or convalescent COVID-19. The CDR3 region has the DNA TGTGCCAGCAGCGTAGATTCCGGGGTAGATGGCTACACCTTC. This codes for CASSVDSGVDGYTF. The full variable domain, completed using reference TRBV9 and TRBJ1-2, is DSGVTQTPKHLITATGQRVTLRCSPRSGDLSVYWYQQSLDQGLQFLIQYYNGEERAKGNILERFSAQQFPDLHSELNLSSLELGDSALYFCASSVDSGVDGYTFGSGTRLTVV.